This T cell receptor (beta chain) emerged from a study of blood T cell repertoires in COVID-19. Across the whole study: From the United States, Italy and Spain came samples of acute and convalescent COVID-19. From T cells, B-cell-depleted T cells, or PBMCs came the material, which was cDNA or gDNA.

Produced via immunoSEQ multiplex PCR; TCRdb's table is partial and in-frame only. In the table there are around 97,000 clones, approximately 87% of which are singletons. V lost 4 bases and J lost 4, with 7 bases in between. The CDR3 consists of 13 residues. From germline, CDR1 is SNHLY and CDR2 FYNNEI. This TCR derives from a human donor in a cohort sampled during active COVID-19. The chain combines TRBV2 with TRBJ2-2, with D tentatively TRBD2 (5 bases). Sequenced sample: peripheral blood. In DNA form, the CDR3 reads TGTGCCAGCAGTGGAGGGAGCACCGGGGAGCTGTTTTTT. Translation gives CASSGGSTGELFF.